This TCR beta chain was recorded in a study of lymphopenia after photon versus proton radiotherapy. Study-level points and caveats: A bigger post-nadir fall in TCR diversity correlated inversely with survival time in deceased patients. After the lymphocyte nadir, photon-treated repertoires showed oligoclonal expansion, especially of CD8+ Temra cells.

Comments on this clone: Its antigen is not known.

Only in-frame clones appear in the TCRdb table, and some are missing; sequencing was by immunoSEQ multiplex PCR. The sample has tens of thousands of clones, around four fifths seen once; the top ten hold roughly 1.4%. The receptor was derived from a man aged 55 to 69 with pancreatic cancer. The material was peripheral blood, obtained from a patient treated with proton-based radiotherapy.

The DNA of the CDR3 is TGCGCCAGCAGCCGGGGACAGAACTATGGCTACACCTTC. This sequence encodes CASSRGQNYGYTF. The chain combines TRBV5-1 with TRBJ1-2; 7 nucleotides align to TRBD1. Germline V gene data show CDR1 as SGHRS and CDR2 as YFSETQ. The V gene end was trimmed by 4 bases and the J gene end by 2 bases; junction bases not matched to a gene: 2. CDR3 length: 13 residues.